Reported below is one TCR beta chain. The target antigen is unknown. The data stem from a study of T cell responses to AZD1222 COVID-19 vaccine. About the research overall: Pooling of second doses given at about 4 or about 12 weeks was done.

The CDR3 runs 15 residues. General study findings and limits: Clonal diversity was possibly underestimated, and the donors were mostly white British, with more females. The number of AZD1222 recipients seropositive at baseline was only five or six.

Data came from immunoSEQ multiplex PCR; TCRdb stores just in-frame clones and leaves some out. The repertoire consists of 95,000 to 150,000 clones, with around 87% occurring once and the leading ten covering under 3.5%. Sequences were derived from peripheral blood, sampled on day 0 of AZD1222 vaccination. The chain recombines TRBV21-1 with TRBJ2-1; the table's D call, TRBD2, has no DNA check behind it. TRBV21-1 is termed a pseudogene. The clonotype comes from an adult in good health. This CDR3 is CASSKTSGSYNEQFF. Here the CDR3 DNA reads TGTGCCAGCTCAAAGACTAGCGGCTCCTACAATGAGCAGTTCTTC.